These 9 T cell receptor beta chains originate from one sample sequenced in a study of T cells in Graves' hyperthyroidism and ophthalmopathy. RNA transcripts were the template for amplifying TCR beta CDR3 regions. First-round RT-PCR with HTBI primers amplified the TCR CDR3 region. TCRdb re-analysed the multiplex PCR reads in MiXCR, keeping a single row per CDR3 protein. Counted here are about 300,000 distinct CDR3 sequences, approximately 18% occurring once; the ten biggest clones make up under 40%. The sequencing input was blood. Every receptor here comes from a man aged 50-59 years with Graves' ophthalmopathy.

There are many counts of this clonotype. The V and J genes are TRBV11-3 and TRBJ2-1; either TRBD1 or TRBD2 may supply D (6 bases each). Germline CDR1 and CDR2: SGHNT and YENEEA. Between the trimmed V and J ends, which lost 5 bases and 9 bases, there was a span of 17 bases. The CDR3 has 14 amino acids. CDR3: CASSQGGGAGEQFF. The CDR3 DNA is TGTGCCAGCAGCCAAGGGGGAGGAGCGGGTGAGCAGTTCTTC.

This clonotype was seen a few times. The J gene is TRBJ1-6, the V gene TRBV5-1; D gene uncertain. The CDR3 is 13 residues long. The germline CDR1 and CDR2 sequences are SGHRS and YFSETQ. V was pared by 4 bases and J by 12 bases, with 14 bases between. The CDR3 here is CASSQSSGEPLHF. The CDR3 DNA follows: TGCGCCAGCAGCCAAAGCTCCGGGGAACCCCTCCACTTT.

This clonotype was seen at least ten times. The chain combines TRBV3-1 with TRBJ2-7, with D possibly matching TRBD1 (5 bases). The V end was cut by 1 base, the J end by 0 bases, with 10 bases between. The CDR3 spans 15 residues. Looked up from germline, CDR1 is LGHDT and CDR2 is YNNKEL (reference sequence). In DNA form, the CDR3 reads TGTGCCAGCAGCCAAGGTGGTCAGGGCTCCTACGAGCAGTACTTC. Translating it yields CASSQGGQGSYEQYF.

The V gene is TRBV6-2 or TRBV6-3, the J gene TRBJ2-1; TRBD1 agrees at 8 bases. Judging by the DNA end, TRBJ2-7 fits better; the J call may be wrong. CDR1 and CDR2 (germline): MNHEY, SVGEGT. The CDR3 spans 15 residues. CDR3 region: CASSTSTGVYNEQYF. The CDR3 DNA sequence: TGTGCCAGCAGTACCTCGACAGGGGTCTACAATGAGCAGTACTTC.

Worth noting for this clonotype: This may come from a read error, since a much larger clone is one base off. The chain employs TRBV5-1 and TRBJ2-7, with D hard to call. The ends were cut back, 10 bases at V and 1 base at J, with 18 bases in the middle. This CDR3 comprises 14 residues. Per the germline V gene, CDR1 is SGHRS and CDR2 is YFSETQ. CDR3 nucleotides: TGCGCCGGCCAGACGGAACCAGCGTCCTACGAGCAGTACTTC. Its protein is CAGQTEPASYEQYF.

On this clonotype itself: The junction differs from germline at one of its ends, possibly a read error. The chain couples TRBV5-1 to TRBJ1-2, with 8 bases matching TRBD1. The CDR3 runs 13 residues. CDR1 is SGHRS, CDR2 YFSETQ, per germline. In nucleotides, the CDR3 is TGCACCAGCAGCTTTGGACAGGGCGATGGCTACACCTTC. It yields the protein CTSSFGQGDGYTF. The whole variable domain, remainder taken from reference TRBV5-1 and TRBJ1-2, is KAGVTQTPRYLIKTRGQQVTLSCSPISGHRSVSWYQQTPGQGLQFLFEYFSETQRNKGNFPGRFSGRQFSNSRSEMNVSTLELGDSALYLCTSSFGQGDGYTFGSGTRLTVV.

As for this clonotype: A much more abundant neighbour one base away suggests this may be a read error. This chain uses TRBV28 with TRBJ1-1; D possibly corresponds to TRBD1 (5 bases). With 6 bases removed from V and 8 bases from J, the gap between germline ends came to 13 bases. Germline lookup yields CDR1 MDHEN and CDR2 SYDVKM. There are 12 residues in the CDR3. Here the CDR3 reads CASRRDSPEAFF. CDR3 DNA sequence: TGTGCCAGCAGACGCGACAGTCCCGAAGCTTTCTTT. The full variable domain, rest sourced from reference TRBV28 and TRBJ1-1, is DVKVTQSSRYLVKRTGEKVFLECVQDMDHENMFWYRQDPGLGLRLIYFSYDVKMKEKGDIPEGYSVSREKKERFSLILESASTNQTSMYLCASRRDSPEAFFGQGTRLTVV.

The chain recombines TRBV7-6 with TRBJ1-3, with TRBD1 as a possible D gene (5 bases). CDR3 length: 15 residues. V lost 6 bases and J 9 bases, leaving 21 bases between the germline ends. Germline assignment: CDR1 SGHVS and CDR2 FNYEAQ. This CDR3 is CASRNALGAGGTIYF. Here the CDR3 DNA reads TGTGCCAGCAGAAATGCTCTAGGGGCAGGAGGCACCATATATTTT.

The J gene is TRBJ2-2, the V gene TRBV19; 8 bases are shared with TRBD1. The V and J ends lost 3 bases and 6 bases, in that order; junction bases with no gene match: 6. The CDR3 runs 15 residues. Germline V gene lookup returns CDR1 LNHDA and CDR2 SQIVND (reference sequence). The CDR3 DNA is TGTGCCAGTAGTATTTCGCAGGGGGCTGCCGGGGAGCTGTTTTTT. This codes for CASSISQGAAGELFF.